Listed below are T cell receptor beta chains from one sample, sequenced in a study of blood T cell repertoires in COVID-19. Assay: immunoSEQ multiplex PCR; the TCRdb copy retains only in-frame clones and omits some. The sample has over 200,000 clones, 82% seen once. Specimen: peripheral blood. The receptor source for this set is a woman aged 40 to 50 with acute or convalescent COVID-19. Each CDR3 is given with its conserved first and last residue. A D gene is named only where the DNA matches it firmly. Size is omitted from some rows. Given values are once, few, many or a class for expanded clones.

CDR3nt: TGCGCCAGCAGTCTGGACAGGGTTGCGACTGAAGCTTTCTTT; CDR3aa: CASSLDRVATEAFF; d_gene: TRBD1; j_gene: TRBJ1-1; v_gene: TRBV10-1; abundance: NA
CDR3nt: TGCGCCAGCAGCTCCGGGACAGGGGACACTGAAGCTTTCTTT; CDR3aa: CASSSGTGDTEAFF; d_gene: TRBD1; j_gene: TRBJ1-1; v_gene: TRBV5-1; abundance: NA
CDR3nt: TGTGCCAGCAGCACCCAGGGCTACAATGAGCAGTTCTTC; CDR3aa: CASSTQGYNEQFF; d_gene: NA; j_gene: TRBJ2-1; v_gene: TRBV12-3/TRBV12-4; abundance: NA
CDR3nt: TGTGCCAGTTCGTCAGGGGGCGCCACCGGGGAGCTGTTTTTT; CDR3aa: CASSSGGATGELFF; d_gene: TRBD1; j_gene: TRBJ2-2; v_gene: TRBV19; abundance: NA
CDR3nt: TGTGCCAGCAGCTTAGGCCTCTCCGGGACAATACTCTACGAGCAGTACTTC; CDR3aa: CASSLGLSGTILYEQYF; d_gene: NA; j_gene: TRBJ2-7; v_gene: TRBV7-2; abundance: NA
CDR3nt: TGTGCCAGCAGCCAAGACTCGGGGAAGGGAAACACCATATATTTT; CDR3aa: CASSQDSGKGNTIYF; d_gene: NA; j_gene: TRBJ1-3; v_gene: TRBV3-1/TRBV3-2; abundance: NA
CDR3nt: TGTGCCAGCAGCGCACAGGGTTTCGACGGGGAGCTGTTTTTT; CDR3aa: CASSAQGFDGELFF; d_gene: NA; j_gene: TRBJ2-2; v_gene: TRBV9; abundance: NA
CDR3nt: TGTGCCACCAGCAGAGAGAGATCGTACGAGCAGTACTTC; CDR3aa: CATSRERSYEQYF; d_gene: NA; j_gene: TRBJ2-7; v_gene: TRBV15; abundance: few
CDR3nt: TGTGCCAGCAGTTTGAGGAGCTCCTACAATGAGCAGTTCTTC; CDR3aa: CASSLRSSYNEQFF; d_gene: NA; j_gene: TRBJ2-1; v_gene: TRBV27; abundance: NA
CDR3nt: TGTGCCAGCAGCTTAACCCAAACAGGGGGCCTTACCAAAAACATTCAGTACTTC; CDR3aa: CASSLTQTGGLTKNIQYF; d_gene: TRBD1; j_gene: TRBJ2-4; v_gene: TRBV7-8; abundance: few
CDR3nt: TGTGCCAGCAGTCCATCCGGGGTTAACACTGAAGCTTTCTTT; CDR3aa: CASSPSGVNTEAFF; d_gene: NA; j_gene: TRBJ1-1; v_gene: TRBV6-5; abundance: NA
CDR3nt: TGTGCCAGCAGTGAAGCCGGGAGTGATGAGCAGTTCTTC; CDR3aa: CASSEAGSDEQFF; d_gene: NA; j_gene: TRBJ2-1; v_gene: TRBV6-1; abundance: NA
CDR3nt: TGTGCCAGCAGCAACCAGCACCCAGGGGACCGTCGCTACGAGCAGTACTTC; CDR3aa: CASSNQHPGDRRYEQYF; d_gene: NA; j_gene: TRBJ2-7; v_gene: TRBV5-5; abundance: NA
CDR3nt: TGTGCCAGCAGCGTGGGACTAGCGGGGGGTTCTTCCTACGAGCAGTACTTC; CDR3aa: CASSVGLAGGSSYEQYF; d_gene: TRBD2; j_gene: TRBJ2-7; v_gene: TRBV9; abundance: NA
CDR3nt: TGCGCCAGCAGTGAGCTAGCGGGAACCGGGGAGCTGTTTTTT; CDR3aa: CASSELAGTGELFF; d_gene: TRBD2; j_gene: TRBJ2-2; v_gene: TRBV10-2; abundance: NA
CDR3nt: TGCGCCAGCAGCCCCGGGGCAAGCGGGATTTACGAGCAGTACTTC; CDR3aa: CASSPGASGIYEQYF; d_gene: TRBD2; j_gene: TRBJ2-7; v_gene: TRBV5-1; abundance: NA
CDR3nt: TGTGCCAGCAGGAGGCCTCACAATGAGCAGTTCTTC; CDR3aa: CASRRPHNEQFF; d_gene: NA; j_gene: TRBJ2-1; v_gene: TRBV6-4; abundance: NA
CDR3nt: TGTGCCAGCAGTCGTTTAGCGGGAGAGTCCTACAATGAGCAGTTCTTC; CDR3aa: CASSRLAGESYNEQFF; d_gene: TRBD2; j_gene: TRBJ2-1; v_gene: TRBV6-2/TRBV6-3; abundance: NA
CDR3nt: TGTGCCAGCAGCCCTAGCGGGAAGGCCTTCATGTCCGAACGGCAGTTCTTC; CDR3aa: CASSPSGKAFMSERQFF; d_gene: TRBD2; j_gene: TRBJ2-1; v_gene: TRBV3-1/TRBV3-2; abundance: few
CDR3nt: TGTGCCAGCAGCGGGTGGACAGGCCCCTTGCAACCCTACGAGCAGTACTTC; CDR3aa: CASSGWTGPLQPYEQYF; d_gene: NA; j_gene: TRBJ2-7; v_gene: TRBV21-1; abundance: NA
CDR3nt: TGTGCCAGCTCACCCCCACTGGGGGCCAAAGCTAACTATGGCTACACCTTC; CDR3aa: CASSPPLGAKANYGYTF; d_gene: NA; j_gene: TRBJ1-2; v_gene: TRBV18; abundance: NA
CDR3nt: TGCGCCAGCAGCCAAGATGGAGCTCAGCCCCAGCATTTT; CDR3aa: CASSQDGAQPQHF; d_gene: NA; j_gene: TRBJ1-5; v_gene: TRBV4-1; abundance: NA
CDR3nt: TGTGCCAGCAGCTTAGTTGGGGAGCGGCGCACTGAAGCTTTCTTT; CDR3aa: CASSLVGERRTEAFF; d_gene: NA; j_gene: TRBJ1-1; v_gene: TRBV7-8; abundance: once
CDR3nt: TGTGCCACTACTGAGGAGCTCAGCTCCTACAATGAGCAGTTCTTC; CDR3aa: CATTEELSSYNEQFF; d_gene: NA; j_gene: TRBJ2-1; v_gene: TRBV19; abundance: few
CDR3nt: TGTGCCACCTCGGGTGGCGTTGCAACTAATGAAAAACTGTTTTTT; CDR3aa: CATSGGVATNEKLFF; d_gene: NA; j_gene: TRBJ1-4; v_gene: TRBV2; abundance: NA
CDR3nt: TGTGCCAGCAGCCTACAGACAGGGTACACAGATACGCAGTATTTT; CDR3aa: CASSLQTGYTDTQYF; d_gene: TRBD1; j_gene: TRBJ2-3; v_gene: TRBV7-9; abundance: NA
CDR3nt: TGTGCCAGCAGTGACAGGGCATCCTATGGCTACACCTTC; CDR3aa: CASSDRASYGYTF; d_gene: NA; j_gene: TRBJ1-2; v_gene: TRBV2; abundance: NA
CDR3nt: TGTGCCAGCTCCCTCTACCCCGACGGGGAGCAGTTCTTC; CDR3aa: CASSLYPDGEQFF; d_gene: NA; j_gene: TRBJ2-1; v_gene: TRBV18; abundance: NA
CDR3nt: TGTGCCAGCAGCCAGGGCCCCCGTGACAGACGGTTC; CDR3aa: CASSQGPRDRRF; d_gene: NA; j_gene: TRBJ2-7; v_gene: TRBV4-2; abundance: NA
CDR3nt: TGTGCCACTAACAGGGAGACTAACTATGGCTACACCTTC; CDR3aa: CATNRETNYGYTF; d_gene: NA; j_gene: TRBJ1-2; v_gene: TRBV30; abundance: NA
CDR3nt: TGTGCCAGTGCCCCCGGGACAGAGCCCTACGAGCAGTACTTC; CDR3aa: CASAPGTEPYEQYF; d_gene: TRBD1; j_gene: TRBJ2-7; v_gene: TRBV27; abundance: many
CDR3nt: TGTGCCAGCAGCCAAGAGGGTCAGCGGGGGGCGAACGAGCAGTACTTC; CDR3aa: CASSQEGQRGANEQYF; d_gene: TRBD2; j_gene: TRBJ2-7; v_gene: TRBV14; abundance: NA
CDR3nt: TGTGCCAGCAGCCAAGAGAAGAGGGCCGGATCGGCAGATACGCAGTATTTT; CDR3aa: CASSQEKRAGSADTQYF; d_gene: NA; j_gene: TRBJ2-3; v_gene: TRBV3-1/TRBV3-2; abundance: NA
CDR3nt: TGCGCCAGCAGCTTGGGGTGGACAGGGATCTCCTACGAGCAGTACTTC; CDR3aa: CASSLGWTGISYEQYF; d_gene: TRBD1; j_gene: TRBJ2-7; v_gene: TRBV5-1; abundance: NA
CDR3nt: TGTGCCAGCGAGGGACAGAGCACAGATACGCAGTATTTT; CDR3aa: CASEGQSTDTQYF; d_gene: TRBD1; j_gene: TRBJ2-3; v_gene: TRBV12-3/TRBV12-4; abundance: NA
CDR3nt: TGTGCCAGCAGCGCCCGGACAGTTAGCACAGATACGCAGTATTTT; CDR3aa: CASSARTVSTDTQYF; d_gene: NA; j_gene: TRBJ2-3; v_gene: TRBV9; abundance: NA
CDR3nt: TGTGCCAGCAGCTTAGAAGGGGGACTAGCGGACAATGAGCAGTTCTTC; CDR3aa: CASSLEGGLADNEQFF; d_gene: TRBD2; j_gene: TRBJ2-1; v_gene: TRBV11-3; abundance: once
CDR3nt: TGTGCCAGCAGCTCAGGACACTCCACCGGGGAGCTGTTTTTT; CDR3aa: CASSSGHSTGELFF; d_gene: NA; j_gene: TRBJ2-2; v_gene: TRBV11-2; abundance: NA
CDR3nt: TGTGCCAGCAGCTTATTCAGGGGCGGAGATACGCAGTATTTT; CDR3aa: CASSLFRGGDTQYF; d_gene: NA; j_gene: TRBJ2-3; v_gene: TRBV11-3; abundance: NA
CDR3nt: TGTGCCAGCAGCGCAAGAGGGGGCGGGGGGGCCGAGCAGTACTTC; CDR3aa: CASSARGGGGAEQYF; d_gene: TRBD2; j_gene: TRBJ2-7; v_gene: TRBV7-6; abundance: NA
CDR3nt: TGTGCCAGCAGCTTAGAAGGCGGCAGGGGGCAATACGAGCAGTACTTC; CDR3aa: CASSLEGGRGQYEQYF; d_gene: TRBD1; j_gene: TRBJ2-7; v_gene: TRBV11-2; abundance: once
CDR3nt: TGTGCCAGCAGCGCCGAGAGGAACGAGCAGTACTTC; CDR3aa: CASSAERNEQYF; d_gene: NA; j_gene: TRBJ2-7; v_gene: TRBV9; abundance: NA
CDR3nt: TGTGCCAGCAGCTTGCCCAGCCCGGGACAGGGTGAAAAACTGTTTTTT; CDR3aa: CASSLPSPGQGEKLFF; d_gene: TRBD1; j_gene: TRBJ1-4; v_gene: TRBV5-8; abundance: once
CDR3nt: TGTGCCAGCAGCCAATCTGTCATCCCTACGGAGCAGTACTTC; CDR3aa: CASSQSVIPTEQYF; d_gene: NA; j_gene: TRBJ2-7; v_gene: TRBV16; abundance: NA
CDR3nt: TGTGCCAGCAGTTTATCAAAGAGCCCTTACGAGCAGTACTTC; CDR3aa: CASSLSKSPYEQYF; d_gene: NA; j_gene: TRBJ2-7; v_gene: TRBV27; abundance: NA
CDR3nt: TGTGCCAGCAGCTTACTAGCGACCGGGGGTTACGAGCAGTACTTC; CDR3aa: CASSLLATGGYEQYF; d_gene: NA; j_gene: TRBJ2-7; v_gene: TRBV11-2; abundance: NA
CDR3nt: TGTGCCAGCAGCCCTGGACAGGGCCTTAATAATTCACCCCTCCACTTT; CDR3aa: CASSPGQGLNNSPLHF; d_gene: TRBD1; j_gene: TRBJ1-6; v_gene: TRBV14; abundance: NA
CDR3nt: TGTGCCACCAGCAGAGATCCCTTTCTCATGACTAGCCGTGTACCAGATACGCAGTATTTT; CDR3aa: CATSRDPFLMTSRVPDTQYF; d_gene: TRBD2; j_gene: TRBJ2-3; v_gene: TRBV15; abundance: NA
CDR3nt: TGTGCCAGCAGTTACTCCAGAAGCAGACAGAACACTGAAGCTTTCTTT; CDR3aa: CASSYSRSRQNTEAFF; d_gene: NA; j_gene: TRBJ1-1; v_gene: TRBV6-5; abundance: NA
CDR3nt: TGTGCCAGCAGCATCTTTAGCGGGGGGGCCTACAATGAGCAGTTCTTC; CDR3aa: CASSIFSGGAYNEQFF; d_gene: TRBD2; j_gene: TRBJ2-1; v_gene: TRBV13; abundance: NA